This T cell receptor beta chain comes out of a study of cytomegalovirus exposure and HLA in healthy donors. Across the study: The same platform was used for the 100 to 150 validation repertoires as for the 666 first-cohort repertoires, as reported in a later analysis. General observations from the study: The study recorded 150 to 200 TCR beta chains that were cytomegalovirus-associated. In a later analysis, first-cohort TCR clusters were found to tend to co-occur in the roughly 120 validation repertoires. Reports credit the classifier with highly specific, highly sensitive diagnosis of cytomegalovirus status.

Repertoires were generated with immunoSEQ multiplex PCR, while TCRdb's copy carries only in-frame clones and drops some. The table shows 200,000 to 250,000 clones, with roughly 88% occurring only once. This clone was recorded only once. Its antigen is not identified. This TCR was recovered from a woman aged 25 to 39 in good health and CMV-seropositive. The sequencing sample was made of PBMCs.

The CDR3 coding sequence is TGCGCCAGCAGCCATCCGACTAGTTCCACAGATACGCAGTATTTT. Amino acid sequence: CASSHPTSSTDTQYF. The chain is built from TRBV4-1 and TRBJ2-3; a weak D match, TRBD2 (6 bases). The V gene lost 3 bases and the J gene lost 2 bases, with 12 bases spanning the gap. Germline V gene data show CDR1 as MGHRA and CDR2 as YSYEKL. This CDR3 is built from 15 residues.